This entry describes one TCR beta chain. Its antigen remains unidentified. RNA, once extracted, was reverse transcribed into cDNA for use as the sequencing template. Some clones are missing from TCRdb's copy, which holds only in-frame ones; the method was immunoSEQ multiplex PCR. The table lists about 190,000 clones, less than 65% of them singletons. Treatment: oral pan-JAK inhibitor, 5-10 mg twice daily. PBMCs, the starting material, were the source of sorted CD4+ and CD8+ T cells. Trimming pared 1 base from V and 1 base from J, leaving 10 bases between. This CDR3 has 16 residues. Germline V gene data show CDR1 as MNHNY and CDR2 as SVGAGI (reference sequence). This record comes from a study of CD8+ T cells in alopecia areata. Whole-study results and caveats: While tofacitinib was given, many expanded lesional clones persisted in scalp and blood.

This chain links TRBV6-6 with TRBJ2-2; D unclear. The input for sequencing was CD4+ T cells sorted from blood, taken at week 4, from a patient treated with tofacitinib. The source is a human donor with alopecia areata. CDR3 sequence reads: CASSYLGPENTGELFF. The DNA of the CDR3 is TGTGCCAGCAGTTACTTAGGTCCGGAGAACACCGGGGAGCTGTTTTTT.